This is a list of T cell receptor beta chains from one sample in a study of blood T cell repertoires in COVID-19. TCRdb's table, derived via immunoSEQ multiplex PCR, lists solely in-frame clones and lacks some. The sample lists approximately 250,000 clones, nearly 90% occurring once. The sequenced sample was PBMCs or T cells enriched from blood (not recorded which). The receptor source for this set is a woman under 40 who had recovered from COVID-19. CDR3s include the opening cysteine and the closing phenylalanine or tryptophan. D genes are given only for firm matches. Size values are once, few and many counts, or a class for expanded clones, and some rows have none.

j_gene	v_gene	abundance	d_gene	CDR3nt	CDR3aa
TRBJ2-7	TRBV5-6	once	-	TGTGCCAGCAGCCTAAACGGGAATTCCTACGAGCAGTACTTC	CASSLNGNSYEQYF
TRBJ1-6	TRBV19	-	TRBD1	TGTGCCAGTAGTAAGTCGGGACAGCCGAAACACTCACCCCTCCACTTT	CASSKSGQPKHSPLHF
TRBJ1-6	TRBV11-2	-	-	TGTGCCAGCAGCTTAGGACGCGGTTATAATTCACCCCTCCACTTT	CASSLGRGYNSPLHF
TRBJ1-5	TRBV3-1/TRBV3-2	-	TRBD1	TGTGCCAGCAGCCTACAGGGGAAGTTGGGAGAACAGCCCCAGCATTTT	CASSLQGKLGEQPQHF
TRBJ2-2	TRBV28	once	-	TGTGCCAGCAGTACGACAGGTTACACTGGGGAGCTGTTTTTT	CASSTTGYTGELFF
TRBJ2-2	TRBV18	-	-	TGTGCCAGCTCAACGGGACACGGGGAGCTGTTTTTT	CASSTGHGELFF
TRBJ1-3	TRBV4-3	-	-	TGCGCCAGCAGCCAAGACCAGAGAAACACCATATATTTT	CASSQDQRNTIYF
TRBJ2-1	TRBV7-6	-	TRBD2	TGTGCCAGCAGCGCTAGTCGTGGGACTAGCGGTTTCGATGAGCAGTTCTTC	CASSASRGTSGFDEQFF
TRBJ2-7	TRBV4-1	once	TRBD2	TGCGCCAGCAGCCAAGGAGAAGCGGGAGACTACGAGCAGTACTTC	CASSQGEAGDYEQYF
TRBJ2-1	TRBV27	-	TRBD2	TGTGCCAGCAGTATCGGGACTAGCGGTGACAATGAGCAGTTCTTC	CASSIGTSGDNEQFF
TRBJ1-5	TRBV7-9	-	-	TGTGCCAGCAGCAACACCACAGGGCTTCAGCCCCAGCATTTT	CASSNTTGLQPQHF
TRBJ2-3	TRBV5-4	-	TRBD1	TGTGCCAGCAGCCACAGGGGGCCCACAGATACGCAGTATTTT	CASSHRGPTDTQYF
TRBJ2-1	TRBV27	-	TRBD2	TGTGCCAGCAGTTTAGTAGCGGGGGGGCCGAATGAGCAGTTCTTC	CASSLVAGGPNEQFF
TRBJ1-4	TRBV7-8	-	TRBD1	TGTGCCAGCAGCCCCCCCCGGACAGGAATTGAAAAACTGTTTTTT	CASSPPRTGIEKLFF
TRBJ2-7	TRBV7-8	once	-	TGTGCCAGCATGAACGGGGGGCAGGGCTACGAGCAGTACTTC	CASMNGGQGYEQYF
TRBJ1-1	TRBV30	-	-	TGTGCCTGGGGAAGGTGGCGACAGGCGACGAGAAACACTGAAGCTTTCTTT	CAWGRWRQATRNTEAFF
TRBJ1-2	TRBV30	-	-	TGTGCCTGGAGTGTACTCGCGGCAGATGCTAACTATGGCTACACCTTC	CAWSVLAADANYGYTF
TRBJ1-2	TRBV7-3	once	-	TGTGCCAGCAGCCGAAAAAAGGAGGGCAGACTGGCTGGCTACACCTTC	CASSRKKEGRLAGYTF
TRBJ1-2	TRBV7-9	-	-	TGTGCCAGCAGCCCCCCCGACATAGGGGATGGCTACACCTTC	CASSPPDIGDGYTF
TRBJ1-2	TRBV30	-	-	TGTGCCTGGACCCAGGACAGCCCCGGCTACACCTTC	CAWTQDSPGYTF
TRBJ2-5	TRBV7-9	-	TRBD2	TGTGCCAGCAGCTTAGGGACTAGCGGCCGCCGGGAGACCCAGTACTTC	CASSLGTSGRRETQYF
TRBJ2-1	TRBV28	-	-	TGTGCCAGCAGTTACGGTAGCGTAGGTGGCTGGGTGTCGCAGTTCTTC	CASSYGSVGGWVSQFF
TRBJ1-1	TRBV11-3	-	TRBD1	TGTGCCAGCAGCTTAGGGACAGGGCTTGGGGCTTTCTTT	CASSLGTGLGAFF
TRBJ1-2	TRBV4-1	-	-	TGCGCCAGCAGCCACGTCAGGGCGTCTTATGGAGATGGCTACACCTTC	CASSHVRASYGDGYTF
TRBJ2-5	TRBV9	-	TRBD1	TGTGCCAGCGACAGGGGGAGGTATTCGGAGAAAGAGACCCAGTACTTC	CASDRGRYSEKETQYF
TRBJ1-2	TRBV3-1/TRBV3-2	few	-	TGTGCCAGCAGCCATCCCATAGGGGTTACTTATGGCTACACCTTC	CASSHPIGVTYGYTF
TRBJ2-3	TRBV5-4	-	TRBD2	TGTGCCAGCAGCTCGAAACTAGCGGGGGGCACAGATACGCAGTATTTT	CASSSKLAGGTDTQYF
TRBJ2-7	TRBV4-1	-	-	TGCGCCAGCAGCCAAGGCCCTATCGGGGGGCGCGAGCAGTACTTC	CASSQGPIGGREQYF
TRBJ2-7	TRBV10-3	-	TRBD1	TGTGCCATCAAAGGGACAGGAGGCTACGAGCAGTACTTC	CAIKGTGGYEQYF
TRBJ1-2	TRBV7-2	once	-	TGTGCCAGCACCACTAGCGGTTCGAGGGCGTGGGTAGGTGGCTACACCTTC	CASTTSGSRAWVGGYTF
TRBJ2-1	TRBV28	-	TRBD2	TGTGCCAGCAGTCGGGCCCTAGCGGGAGTAATAAATGAGCAGTTCTTC	CASSRALAGVINEQFF
TRBJ1-2	TRBV18	-	-	TGTGCCAGCTCACCACCGGAAGGGAGGTATGGCTACACCTTC	CASSPPEGRYGYTF
TRBJ2-2	TRBV7-2	-	-	TGTGCCAGCAGCCAGCGGCAAGGGGGACTAAACACCGGGGAGCTGTTTTTT	CASSQRQGGLNTGELFF
TRBJ1-3	TRBV6-2/TRBV6-3	once	-	TGTGCCAGCAGTTACCTAGGTCCTGGAAACACCATATATTTT	CASSYLGPGNTIYF